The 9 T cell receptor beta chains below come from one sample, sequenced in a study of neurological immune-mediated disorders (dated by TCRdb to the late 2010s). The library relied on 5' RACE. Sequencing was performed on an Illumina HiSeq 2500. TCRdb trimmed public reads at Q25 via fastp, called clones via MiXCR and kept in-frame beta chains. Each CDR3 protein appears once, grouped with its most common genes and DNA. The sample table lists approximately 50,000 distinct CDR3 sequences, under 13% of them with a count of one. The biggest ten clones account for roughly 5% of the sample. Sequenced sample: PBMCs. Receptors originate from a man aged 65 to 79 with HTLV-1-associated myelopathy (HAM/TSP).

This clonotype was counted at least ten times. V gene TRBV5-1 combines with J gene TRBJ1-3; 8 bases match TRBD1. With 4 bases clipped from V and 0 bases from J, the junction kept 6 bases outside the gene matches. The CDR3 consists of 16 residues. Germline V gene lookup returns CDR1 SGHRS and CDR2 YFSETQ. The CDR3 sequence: CASSPVDRVSGNTIYF. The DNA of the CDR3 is TGCGCCAGCAGCCCGGTGGACAGGGTCTCTGGAAACACCATATATTTT.

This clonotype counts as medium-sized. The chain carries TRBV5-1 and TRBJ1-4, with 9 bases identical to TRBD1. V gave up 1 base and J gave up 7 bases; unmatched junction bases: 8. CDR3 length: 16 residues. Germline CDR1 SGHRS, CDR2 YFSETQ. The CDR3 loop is CASSLSGTGTSEKLFF. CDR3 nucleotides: TGCGCCAGCAGCTTGAGTGGGACAGGGACGAGTGAAAAACTGTTTTTT. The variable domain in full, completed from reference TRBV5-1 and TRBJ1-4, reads KAGVTQTPRYLIKTRGQQVTLSCSPISGHRSVSWYQQTPGQGLQFLFEYFSETQRNKGNFPGRFSGRQFSNSRSEMNVSTLELGDSALYLCASSLSGTGTSEKLFFGSGTQLSVL.

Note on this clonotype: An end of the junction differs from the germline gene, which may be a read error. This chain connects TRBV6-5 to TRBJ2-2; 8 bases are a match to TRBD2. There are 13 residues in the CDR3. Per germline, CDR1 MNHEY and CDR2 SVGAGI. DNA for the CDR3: TGTGCCACCAGTACTAGCGGCACCGGGGAGCTGTTTTTT. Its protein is CATSTSGTGELFF.

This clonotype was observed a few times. The DNA of the CDR3 is TGTGCCAGCAGCCCTGGGGGGACTTCCTACGAGCAGTACTTC. Translated, it gives CASSPGGTSYEQYF. This chain links TRBV3-1 with TRBJ2-7; possibly TRBD2 for D (6 bases). The germline V gene has CDR1 LGHDT and CDR2 YNNKEL (reference sequence). Trimming pared 4 bases from V and 1 base from J, leaving 11 bases between. The CDR3 is 14 residues long.

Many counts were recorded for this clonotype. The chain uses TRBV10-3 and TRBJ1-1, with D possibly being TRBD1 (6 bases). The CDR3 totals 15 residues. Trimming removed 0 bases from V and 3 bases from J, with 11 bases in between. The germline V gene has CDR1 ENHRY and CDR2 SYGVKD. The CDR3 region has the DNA TGTGCCATCAGTGAGTCGGGGGCGACCGACACTGAAGCTTTCTTT. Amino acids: CAISESGATDTEAFF.

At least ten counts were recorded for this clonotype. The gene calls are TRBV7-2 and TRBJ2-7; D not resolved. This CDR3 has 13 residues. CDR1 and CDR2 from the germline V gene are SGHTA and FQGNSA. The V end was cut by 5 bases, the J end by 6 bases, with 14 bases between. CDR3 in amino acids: CASSPDRALEQYF. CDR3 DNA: TGTGCCAGCAGCCCGGACCGAGCCCTCGAGCAGTACTTC.

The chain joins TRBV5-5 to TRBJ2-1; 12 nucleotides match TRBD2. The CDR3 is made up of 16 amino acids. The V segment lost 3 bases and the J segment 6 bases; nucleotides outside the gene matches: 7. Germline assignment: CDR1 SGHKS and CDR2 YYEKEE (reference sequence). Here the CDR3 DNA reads TGTGCCAGCAGCTGGGATCCTAGCGGGAGGGCCAATGAGCAGTTCTTC. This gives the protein CASSWDPSGRANEQFF. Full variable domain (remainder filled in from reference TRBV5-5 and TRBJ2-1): DAGVTQSPTHLIKTRGQQVTLRCSPISGHKSVSWYQQVLGQGPQFIFQYYEKEERGRGNFPDRFSARQFPNYSSELNVNALLLGDSALYLCASSWDPSGRANEQFFGPGTRLTVL.

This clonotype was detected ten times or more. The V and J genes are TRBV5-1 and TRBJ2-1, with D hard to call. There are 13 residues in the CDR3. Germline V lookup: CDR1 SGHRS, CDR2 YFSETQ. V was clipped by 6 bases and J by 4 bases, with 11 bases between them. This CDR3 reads CASMPAGYNEQFF. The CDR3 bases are TGCGCCAGCATGCCGGCCGGATACAATGAGCAGTTCTTC.

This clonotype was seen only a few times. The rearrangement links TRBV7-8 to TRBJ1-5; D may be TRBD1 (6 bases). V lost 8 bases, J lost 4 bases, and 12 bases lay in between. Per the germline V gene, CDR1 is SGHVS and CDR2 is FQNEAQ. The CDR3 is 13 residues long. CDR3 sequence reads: CASSQGKNQPQHF. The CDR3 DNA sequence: TGTGCCAGCTCTCAGGGGAAAAATCAGCCCCAGCATTTT. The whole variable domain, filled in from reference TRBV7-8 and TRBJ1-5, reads GAGVSQSPRYKVAKRGQDVALRCDPISGHVSLFWYQQALGQGPEFLTYFQNEAQLDKSGLPSDRFFAERPEGSVSTLKIQRTQQEDSAVYLCASSQGKNQPQHFGDGTRLSIL.